Reported below is one T cell receptor beta chain. This sample is drawn from a study of blood T cell repertoires in COVID-19. Study background: T cells, B-cell-depleted T cells, or PBMCs provided the cDNA or gDNA that served as material.

Produced via immunoSEQ multiplex PCR; TCRdb's table is partial and in-frame only. This table has 110,000 or so clones, 80% to 90% appearing once. The CDR3 totals 15 residues. Germline V gives CDR1 SGHNT, CDR2 YYREEE (reference sequence). Trimming left V 0 bases short and J 1 base short, with 10 bases between. The genes are TRBV5-4 and TRBJ1-1; TRBD1 is a possible D gene (5 bases). The clonotype was recovered from a human donor in a cohort sampled during active COVID-19. Sequencing was carried out using peripheral blood. DNA for the CDR3: TGTGCCAGCAGCTTGGATGGGGCTGGGAACACTGAAGCTTTCTTT. Its protein product is CASSLDGAGNTEAFF.